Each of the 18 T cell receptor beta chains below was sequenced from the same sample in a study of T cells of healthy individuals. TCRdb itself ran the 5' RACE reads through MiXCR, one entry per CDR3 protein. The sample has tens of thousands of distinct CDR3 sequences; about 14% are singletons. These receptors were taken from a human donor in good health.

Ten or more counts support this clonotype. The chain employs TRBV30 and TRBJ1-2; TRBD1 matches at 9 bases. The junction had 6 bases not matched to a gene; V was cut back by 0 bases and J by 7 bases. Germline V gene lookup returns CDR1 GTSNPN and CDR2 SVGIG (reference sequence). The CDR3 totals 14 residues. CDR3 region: CAWSVGTGTSGYTF. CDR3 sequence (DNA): TGTGCCTGGAGTGTAGGGACAGGGACGTCTGGCTACACCTTC.

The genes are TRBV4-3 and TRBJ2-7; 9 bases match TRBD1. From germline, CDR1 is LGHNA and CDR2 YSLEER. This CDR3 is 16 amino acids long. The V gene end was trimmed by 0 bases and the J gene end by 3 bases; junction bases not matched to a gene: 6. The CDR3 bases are TGCGCCAGCAGCCAAGATAAGGCGACAGGGGGCTACGAGCAGTACTTC. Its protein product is CASSQDKATGGYEQYF.

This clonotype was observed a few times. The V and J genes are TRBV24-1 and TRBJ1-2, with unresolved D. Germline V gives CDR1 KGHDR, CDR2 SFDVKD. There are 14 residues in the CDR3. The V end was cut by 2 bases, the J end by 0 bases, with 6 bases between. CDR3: CATSDWGTNYGYTF. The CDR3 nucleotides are TGTGCCACCAGTGATTGGGGAACTAACTATGGCTACACCTTC.

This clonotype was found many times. CDR3 bases: TGTGCCAGCAGTTACAGGGGGCATCAGCCCCAGCATTTT. Translating gives CASSYRGHQPQHF. J is TRBJ1-5 and V is TRBV6-2 or TRBV6-3, with 7 bases fitting TRBD1. This CDR3 contains 13 residues. V was clipped by 2 bases and J by 5 bases; unmatched bases: 0. CDR1 MNHEY and CDR2 SVGEGT come from the germline V gene.

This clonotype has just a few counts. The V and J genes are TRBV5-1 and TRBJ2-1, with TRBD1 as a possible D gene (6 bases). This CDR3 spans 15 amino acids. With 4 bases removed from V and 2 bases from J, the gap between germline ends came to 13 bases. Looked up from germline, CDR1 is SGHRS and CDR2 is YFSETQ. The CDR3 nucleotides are TGCGCCAGCAGCAACTCAGGGGAGCCCTACAATGAGCAGTTCTTC. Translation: CASSNSGEPYNEQFF. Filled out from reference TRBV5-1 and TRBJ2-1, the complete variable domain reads KAGVTQTPRYLIKTRGQQVTLSCSPISGHRSVSWYQQTPGQGLQFLFEYFSETQRNKGNFPGRFSGRQFSNSRSEMNVSTLELGDSALYLCASSNSGEPYNEQFFGPGTRLTVL.

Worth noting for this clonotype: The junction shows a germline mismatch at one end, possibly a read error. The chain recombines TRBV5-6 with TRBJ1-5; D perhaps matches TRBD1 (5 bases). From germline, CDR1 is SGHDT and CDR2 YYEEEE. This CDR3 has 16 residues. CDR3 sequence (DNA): TGTGCCAGCAGCTCTCGGCTTCTGAGGGGCAATCGGCCCCAGCATTTT. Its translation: CASSSRLLRGNRPQHF.

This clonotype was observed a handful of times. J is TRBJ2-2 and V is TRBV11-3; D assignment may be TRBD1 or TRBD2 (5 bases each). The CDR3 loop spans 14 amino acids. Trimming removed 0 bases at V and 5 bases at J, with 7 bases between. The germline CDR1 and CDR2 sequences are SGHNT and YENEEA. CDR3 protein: CASSLEGDTGELFF. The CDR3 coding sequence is TGTGCCAGCAGCTTAGAGGGGGATACCGGGGAGCTGTTTTTT.

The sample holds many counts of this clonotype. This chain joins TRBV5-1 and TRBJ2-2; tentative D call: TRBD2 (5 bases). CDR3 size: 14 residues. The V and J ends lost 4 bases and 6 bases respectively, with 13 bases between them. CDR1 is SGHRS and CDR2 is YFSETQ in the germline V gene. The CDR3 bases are TGCGCCAGCAGCGGAGAATTGAGGGCCGGGGAGCTGTTTTTT. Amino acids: CASSGELRAGELFF.

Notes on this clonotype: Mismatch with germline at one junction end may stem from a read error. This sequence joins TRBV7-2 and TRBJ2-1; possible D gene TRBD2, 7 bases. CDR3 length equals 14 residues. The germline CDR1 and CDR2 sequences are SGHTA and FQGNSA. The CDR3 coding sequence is TGTGTCAGCAGCGGGGCTGGGGGGCTGAATGAGCAGTTCTTC. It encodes CVSSGAGGLNEQFF.

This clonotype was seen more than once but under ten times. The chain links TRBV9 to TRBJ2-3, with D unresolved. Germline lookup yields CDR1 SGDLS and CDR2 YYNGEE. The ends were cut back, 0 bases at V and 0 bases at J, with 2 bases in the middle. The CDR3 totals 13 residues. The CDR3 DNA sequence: TGTGCCAGCAGCGTAGTGAGCACAGATACGCAGTATTTT. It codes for CASSVVSTDTQYF.

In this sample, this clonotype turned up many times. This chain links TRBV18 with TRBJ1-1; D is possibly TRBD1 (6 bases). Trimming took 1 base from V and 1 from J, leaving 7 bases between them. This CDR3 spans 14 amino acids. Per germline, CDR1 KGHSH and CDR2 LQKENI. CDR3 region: CASSPQGGNTEAFF. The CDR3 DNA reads TGTGCCAGCTCACCACAGGGGGGGAACACTGAAGCTTTCTTT.

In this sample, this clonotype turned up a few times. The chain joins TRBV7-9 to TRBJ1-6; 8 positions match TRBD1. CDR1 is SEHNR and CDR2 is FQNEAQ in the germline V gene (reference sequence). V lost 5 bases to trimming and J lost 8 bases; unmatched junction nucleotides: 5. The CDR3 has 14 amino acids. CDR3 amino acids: CASSLDRDYSPLHF. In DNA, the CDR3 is TGTGCCAGCAGCCTGGACAGGGATTATTCACCCCTCCACTTT.

CDR3 amino acids: CASSPREGGTEKLFF. The CDR3 DNA reads TGTGCCAGCAGCCCCCGTGAAGGGGGCACTGAAAAACTGTTTTTT. The chain has TRBV3-1 and TRBJ1-4; TRBD1 matches 7 bases. The CDR3 extends over 15 amino acids. In germline, CDR1 is LGHDT, CDR2 YNNKEL (reference sequence). J lost 7 bases, V lost 4 bases, and 9 bases had no gene match. Using reference TRBV3-1 and TRBJ1-4 for the parts outside the CDR3, the full variable domain is DTAVSQTPKYLVTQMGNDKSIKCEQNLGHDTMYWYKQDSKKFLKIMFSYNNKELIINETVPNRFSPKSPDKAHLNLHINSLELGDSAVYFCASSPREGGTEKLFFGSGTQLSVL.

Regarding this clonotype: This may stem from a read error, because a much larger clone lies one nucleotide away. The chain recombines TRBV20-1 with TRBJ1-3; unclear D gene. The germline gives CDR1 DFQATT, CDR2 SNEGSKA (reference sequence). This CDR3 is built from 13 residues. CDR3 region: CSAREGLGNSIYF. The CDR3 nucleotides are TGCAGTGCCCGCGAAGGGCTAGGAAACTCCATATATTTT.

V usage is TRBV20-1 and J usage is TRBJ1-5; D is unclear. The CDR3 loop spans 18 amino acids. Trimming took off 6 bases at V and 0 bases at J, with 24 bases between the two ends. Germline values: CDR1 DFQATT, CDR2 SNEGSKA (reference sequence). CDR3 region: CSALNNLKGRGSNQPQHF. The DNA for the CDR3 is TGCAGTGCCCTTAACAACCTAAAGGGCCGCGGTAGCAATCAGCCCCAGCATTTT.

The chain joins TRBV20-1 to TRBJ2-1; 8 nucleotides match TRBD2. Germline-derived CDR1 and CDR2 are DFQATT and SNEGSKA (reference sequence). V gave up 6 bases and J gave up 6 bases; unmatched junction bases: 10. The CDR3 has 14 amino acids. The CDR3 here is CSATSGSVSNEQFF. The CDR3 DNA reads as TGCAGTGCAACGAGCGGGAGCGTCTCCAATGAGCAGTTCTTC.

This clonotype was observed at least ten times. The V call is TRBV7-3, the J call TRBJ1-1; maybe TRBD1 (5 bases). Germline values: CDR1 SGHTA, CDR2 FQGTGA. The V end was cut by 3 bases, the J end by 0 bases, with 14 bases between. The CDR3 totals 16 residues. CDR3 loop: CASSFDRLGVNTEAFF. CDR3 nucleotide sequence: TGTGCCAGCAGCTTCGACAGATTAGGTGTGAACACTGAAGCTTTCTTT. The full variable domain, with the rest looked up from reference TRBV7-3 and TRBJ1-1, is GAGVSQTPSNKVTEKGKYVELRCDPISGHTALYWYRQSLGQGPEFLIYFQGTGAADDSGLPNDRFFAVRPEGSVSTLKIQRTERGDSAVYLCASSFDRLGVNTEAFFGQGTRLTVV.

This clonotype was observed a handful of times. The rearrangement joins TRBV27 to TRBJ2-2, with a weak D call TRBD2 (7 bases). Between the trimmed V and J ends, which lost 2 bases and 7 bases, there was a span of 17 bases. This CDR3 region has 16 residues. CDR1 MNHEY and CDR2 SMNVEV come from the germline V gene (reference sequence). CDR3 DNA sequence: TGTGCCAGCAGTTTAGCGCGGGGGCCAGATGTCGGGGAGCTGTTTTTT. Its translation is CASSLARGPDVGELFF.